The 19 T cell receptor beta chains below come from one sample, sequenced in a study of identical twins. TCRdb re-called the 5' RACE reads through MiXCR, storing one row per CDR3 protein. The sample includes 450,000 or so distinct CDR3 sequences, 14% of them seen just once. These data were likewise used in another study, on yellow fever vaccine responses in identical twins.

The sample consisted of CD4+ T cells sorted from blood. The receptors derive from a woman under 30 in good health.

This clonotype was counted many times. This rearrangement joins TRBV14 to TRBJ2-7; a weak D match, TRBD1 (5 bases). CDR1 SGHDN and CDR2 FVKESK come from the germline V gene. CDR3 length: 15 residues. The V and J ends lost 5 bases and 3 bases respectively, with 17 bases between them. In DNA, the CDR3 is TGTGCCAGCAGCAAGCAAATAGGGGCTATCTACGAGCAGTACTTC. It translates to CASSKQIGAIYEQYF.

This clonotype came up a few times. The rearrangement links TRBV10-3 to TRBJ1-1; TRBD1 agrees at 12 bases. The CDR3 loop spans 14 amino acids. V gave up 4 bases and J gave up 10 bases; unmatched junction bases: 7. Germline V lookup: CDR1 ENHRY, CDR2 SYGVKD. CDR3 DNA sequence: TGTGCCATCAGTGGGGGGACAGGGGGCGGCGGAGCTTTCTTT. Its translation is CAISGGTGGGGAFF.

The chain employs TRBV7-9 and TRBJ2-3; D might be TRBD2 (5 bases). Germline V gene data show CDR1 as SEHNR and CDR2 as FQNEAQ (reference sequence). This CDR3 comprises 14 residues. Trimming cost V 1 base and J 5 bases, with 10 bases left between them. This CDR3 is CASSLVSGGDTQYF. The CDR3 DNA reads TGTGCCAGCAGCTTAGTCAGCGGAGGAGATACGCAGTATTTT.

V usage is TRBV6-5 and J usage is TRBJ2-1, with 12 bases lining up with TRBD2. The ends lost 2 bases at V and 5 bases at J; junction bases unmatched: 4. Germline V gene data show CDR1 as MNHEY and CDR2 as SVGAGI. The CDR3 sequence is 16 residues long. The CDR3, as DNA: TGTGCCAGCAGTTACCTCCGGACTAGCGGGAACAATGAGCAGTTCTTC. As protein: CASSYLRTSGNNEQFF.

This clonotype was seen at least ten times. The chain has TRBV20-1 and TRBJ2-5; tentative D call: TRBD1 (5 bases). Trimming took off 5 bases at V and 4 bases at J, with 17 bases between the two ends. The CDR3 has 14 amino acids. Germline lookup yields CDR1 DFQATT and CDR2 SNEGSKA (reference sequence). The CDR3 loop reads CSAPEFSQGETQYF. In DNA form, the CDR3 reads TGCAGTGCTCCGGAGTTTTCCCAGGGAGAGACCCAGTACTTC.

Many counts were recorded for this clonotype. The J gene is TRBJ2-2, the V gene TRBV29-1, with no clear D. V was cut by 4 bases and J by 4 bases, with 7 bases left in between. The CDR3 sequence is 12 residues long. Per germline, CDR1 SQVTM and CDR2 ANQGSEA. The CDR3 region is CSVAIITGELFF. The CDR3 nucleotides are TGCAGCGTTGCCATAATCACCGGGGAGCTGTTTTTT.

This clonotype was picked up a small number of times. The genes are TRBV5-1 and TRBJ2-5, with 8 bases aligning to TRBD1. V shed 5 bases and J 5 bases; nucleotides not matched to a gene: 5. Per the germline V gene, CDR1 is SGHRS and CDR2 is YFSETQ. There are 13 residues in the CDR3. CDR3 coding DNA: TGCGCCAGCAGTCCGACAGGGGACGAGACCCAGTACTTC. It is translated as CASSPTGDETQYF.

This chain links TRBV5-6 with TRBJ1-5; perhaps TRBD1 as D (6 bases). Trimming removed 3 bases at V and 3 bases at J, with 13 bases between. Looked up from germline, CDR1 is SGHDT and CDR2 is YYEEEE. CDR3 size: 15 residues. The CDR3 region has the DNA TGTGCCAGCAGCTCATCAGGGGTTTTCAATCAGCCCCAGCATTTT. Translated, it gives CASSSSGVFNQPQHF.

This rearrangement joins TRBV28 to TRBJ1-4; D unresolved. The CDR3 extends over 18 amino acids. Germline values: CDR1 MDHEN, CDR2 SYDVKM. V lost 8 bases and J 8 bases, leaving 30 bases between the germline ends. CDR3 protein: CASSRLQLRKDGSEKLFF. The CDR3 coding sequence is TGTGCCAGCTCTAGGTTGCAGCTCAGGAAGGACGGGAGCGAAAAACTGTTTTTT.

This clonotype was counted many times. The chain links TRBV4-3 to TRBJ2-7; D unresolved. Trimming took off 0 bases at V and 0 bases at J, with 12 bases between the two ends. The germline V gene encodes CDR1 LGHNA and CDR2 YSLEER. The CDR3 sequence is 16 residues long. In DNA form, the CDR3 reads TGCGCCAGCAGCCAAGATGCTACCAAAAGCTCCTACGAGCAGTACTTC. It is translated as CASSQDATKSSYEQYF.

The V gene is TRBV20-1, the J gene TRBJ2-1, with 10 bases matching TRBD2. This CDR3 contains 17 residues. V was pared by 1 base and J by 1 base, with 7 bases of the junction left unmatched. The V gene's germline CDR1 is DFQATT and CDR2 SNEGSKA (reference sequence). CDR3 loop: CSARVSSGGPSYNEQFF. The CDR3 DNA follows: TGCAGTGCTAGAGTTTCTAGCGGGGGCCCATCCTACAATGAGCAGTTCTTC.

This clonotype appeared a few times. J is TRBJ2-7 and V is TRBV29-1; TRBD2 aligns across 11 bases. Germline CDR1 is SQVTM and CDR2 is ANQGSEA. CDR3 length equals 16 residues. V shed 7 bases and J 2 bases; nucleotides not matched to a gene: 13. For the CDR3, the DNA is TGCAGCGCCCAAAGCGCTAGCGGGAGGACTACCTACGAGCAGTACTTC. Its protein product is CSAQSASGRTTYEQYF.

The chain employs TRBV24-1 and TRBJ2-3, with 7 bases lining up with TRBD1. The CDR3 covers 17 residues. The germline V gene has CDR1 KGHDR and CDR2 SFDVKD. The J segment lost 1 base and the V segment lost 3 bases, leaving 9 bases of the junction unmatched. The CDR3 sequence is CATSDPSPGQRTDTQYF. The CDR3 nucleotides read TGTGCCACCAGTGATCCCTCCCCGGGACAGCGCACAGATACGCAGTATTTT.

This chain uses TRBV9 with TRBJ2-1, with 12 positions matching TRBD2. CDR3 length: 16 residues. With V trimmed by 2 bases and J by 9 bases, 9 bases remained unmatched. CDR1 and CDR2 (germline): SGDLS, YYNGEE. CDR3 nucleotide sequence: TGTGCCAGCAGCGTTGGGACTAGCGGGCCCCACAGTGAGCAGTTCTTC. Residues: CASSVGTSGPHSEQFF.

This clonotype was seen at least ten times. The genes are TRBV19 and TRBJ1-2; no clear D. Germline V gives CDR1 LNHDA, CDR2 SQIVND (reference sequence). V gave up 1 base and J gave up 8 bases, with 5 bases separating them. The CDR3 extends over 11 amino acids. The CDR3 coding sequence is TGTGCCAGTAGTATAGTCGGCGGCTACACCTTC. Its protein product is CASSIVGGYTF.

This chain uses TRBV11-2 with TRBJ2-7; unclear D gene. This CDR3 is 13 amino acids long. V lost 0 bases and J lost 7, with 10 bases in between. Germline V gene data show CDR1 as SGHAT and CDR2 as FQNNGV. The CDR3 region is CASSLDLLAEQYF. The DNA of the CDR3 is TGTGCCAGCAGCTTAGATCTGTTGGCAGAGCAGTACTTC.

This clonotype came up many times. The gene calls are TRBV29-1 and TRBJ2-3; 13 nucleotides agree with TRBD2. V shed 3 bases and J 6 bases; nucleotides not matched to a gene: 15. From germline, CDR1 is SQVTM and CDR2 ANQGSEA. CDR3 length: 18 amino acids. The CDR3 nucleotides are TGCAGCGTTGACCCGAACCATCTACTAGCGGGAGGGCCGGATACGCAGTATTTT. This gives the protein CSVDPNHLLAGGPDTQYF.

The gene calls are TRBV7-2 and TRBJ2-7; possibly TRBD2 for D (7 bases). The CDR3 is 16 amino acids. With 1 base removed from V and 3 bases from J, the gap between germline ends came to 16 bases. The germline CDR1 and CDR2 sequences are SGHTA and FQGNSA. CDR3 loop: CASSLGPGGPSYEQYF. The CDR3 coding sequence is TGTGCCAGCAGCTTAGGGCCCGGGGGGCCGAGCTACGAGCAGTACTTC.

In its sample, this clonotype was seen a few times. V gene TRBV20-1 combines with J gene TRBJ1-3; D gene uncertain. Germline CDR1 reads DFQATT; CDR2 reads SNEGSKA (reference sequence). The CDR3 covers 12 residues. V shed 6 bases and J shed 7 bases, with 13 bases lying between them. The DNA of the CDR3 is TGCAGTGCCTCCGGGATTCCGAACACCATATATTTT. This encodes CSASGIPNTIYF.